The 13 T cell receptor beta chains in this list originate from one sample, sequenced in a study of blood T cell repertoires in COVID-19. Here immunoSEQ multiplex PCR was the method, and the copy in TCRdb shows in-frame clones only, minus some. The top ten clones hold more than 0.9% of a sample with more than 95,000 clones, about 88% of them seen once. The sequenced sample consisted of peripheral blood. The receptors were gathered from a woman over 75 with acute or convalescent COVID-19.

This clone was detected only once. The CDR3 DNA reads as TGTGCCAGCAGCTTGGGGGGGCGGGTCAACACCGGGGAGCTGTTTTTT. It encodes CASSLGGRVNTGELFF. The chain uses TRBV5-4 and TRBJ2-2; tentatively, D is TRBD1 (6 bases). V dropped 0 bases and J dropped 2 bases, with 11 bases sitting between them. This CDR3 contains 16 residues. Germline V gives CDR1 SGHNT, CDR2 YYREEE (reference sequence).

J is TRBJ1-5 and V is TRBV28; no definite D call. V shed 3 bases and J shed 2 bases, with 8 bases lying between them. The CDR3 sequence is 14 residues long. Germline CDR1 MDHEN, CDR2 SYDVKM. The CDR3, as DNA: TGTGCCAGCAGTTTGTCCGGGGGCAATCAGCCCCAGCATTTT. Translation gives CASSLSGGNQPQHF.

The V gene is TRBV4-1, the J gene TRBJ1-2; D is ambiguous. The CDR3 extends over 13 amino acids. The V gene's germline CDR1 is MGHRA and CDR2 YSYEKL. Trimming cost V 0 bases and J 4 bases, with 6 bases left between them. CDR3: CASSQDRGYGYTF. The CDR3 DNA reads TGCGCCAGCAGCCAAGATCGGGGCTATGGCTACACCTTC.

The chain has TRBV18 and TRBJ2-7; D may be TRBD1 (5 bases). The CDR3 runs to 15 residues. In germline, CDR1 is KGHSH, CDR2 LQKENI. V gave up 2 bases and J gave up 3 bases, with 14 bases separating them. The CDR3: CASSPGAPARYEQYF. The CDR3 DNA is TGTGCCAGCTCACCAGGGGCCCCCGCGCGCTACGAGCAGTACTTC.

The V and J genes are TRBV10-3 and TRBJ1-2; a possible D gene is TRBD1 (5 bases). The ends were cut back, 7 bases at V and 4 bases at J, with 13 bases in the middle. The CDR3 has 13 amino acids. In germline, CDR1 is ENHRY, CDR2 SYGVKD. The chain's CDR3 is CAIIMWGVYGYTF. CDR3 nucleotides: TGTGCCATCATAATGTGGGGGGTCTATGGCTACACCTTC.

CDR3 region: CAVMGHLTTGELFF. Here the CDR3 DNA reads TGTGCCGTGATGGGCCACCTCACCACCGGGGAGCTGTTTTTT. This sequence joins TRBV28 and TRBJ2-2; unclear D gene. V was shortened by 11 bases and J by 4 bases, with 17 bases between the two germline ends. Germline V lookup: CDR1 MDHEN, CDR2 SYDVKM. This CDR3 is built from 14 residues. Filled out from reference TRBV28 and TRBJ2-2, the complete variable domain reads DVKVTQSSRYLVKRTGEKVFLECVQDMDHENMFWYRQDPGLGLRLIYFSYDVKMKEKGDIPEGYSVSREKKERFSLILESASTNQTSMYLCAVMGHLTTGELFFGEGSRLTVL.

As to this clone: At one end, the junction sequence differs from germline, possibly due to a read error. The chain joins TRBV2 to TRBJ2-1, with 7 bases that match TRBD1. The CDR3 length is 18 residues. Looked up from germline, CDR1 is SNHLY and CDR2 is FYNNEI. CDR3 DNA: TGTGCCAGCAGCGAAGGGGGCGGTCCTAGACTCTCCTACAATGAGCAGTTCTTC. Translating it yields CASSEGGGPRLSYNEQFF.

The chain combines TRBV28 with TRBJ1-2, with 7 nucleotides matching TRBD1. CDR3 length: 12 amino acids. The V segment lost 6 bases and the J segment 6 bases; nucleotides outside the gene matches: 4. CDR1 is MDHEN and CDR2 is SYDVKM in the germline V gene. The CDR3 here is CASRQGWDGYTF. In DNA, the CDR3 is TGTGCCAGCAGACAGGGGTGGGATGGCTACACCTTC.

The chain employs TRBV5-1 and TRBJ1-4; TRBD1 matches at 7 bases. With 0 bases clipped from V and 8 bases from J, the junction kept 7 bases outside the gene matches. CDR1 is SGHRS, CDR2 YFSETQ, per germline. The CDR3 runs to 15 residues. This CDR3 reads CASSLGDREDEKLFF. CDR3 DNA sequence: TGCGCCAGCAGCTTGGGAGACAGGGAGGACGAAAAACTGTTTTTT.

V is TRBV5-4 and J is TRBJ2-3; 11 bases align to TRBD1. Germline V gene lookup returns CDR1 SGHNT and CDR2 YYREEE (reference sequence). The V gene end was trimmed by 3 bases and the J gene end by 5 bases; junction bases not matched to a gene: 5. The CDR3 loop spans 15 amino acids. The CDR3: CASSSGTGGQDTQYF. The DNA for the CDR3 is TGTGCCAGCAGCTCCGGGACAGGGGGACAAGATACGCAGTATTTT.

The chain is built from TRBV5-5 and TRBJ1-1; possibly TRBD1 for D (6 bases). V lost 4 bases and J lost 4, with 11 bases in between. This CDR3 comprises 13 residues. The V gene's germline CDR1 is SGHKS and CDR2 YYEKEE (reference sequence). The CDR3 reads CASSGGGRTEAFF. For the CDR3, the DNA is TGTGCCAGCAGCGGGGGCGGTCGCACTGAAGCTTTCTTT.

The DNA of the CDR3 is TGTGCCACCAGCAGGGGCCTTGGTGAAAAACTGTTTTTT. It encodes CATSRGLGEKLFF. The chain has TRBV15 and TRBJ1-4; no definite D call. Germline CDR1 LNHNV, CDR2 YYDKDF (reference sequence). This CDR3 has 13 residues. Trimming pared 3 bases from V and 7 bases from J, leaving 9 bases between.

The chain is built from TRBV18 and TRBJ1-2; 7 bases agree with TRBD1. Germline V gives CDR1 KGHSH, CDR2 LQKENI. There are 16 residues in the CDR3. The V segment lost 5 bases and the J segment 6 bases; nucleotides outside the gene matches: 15. CDR3 nucleotide sequence: TGTGCCAGCTCATTCCGGGAAGGGGGCCGGGCGGATGGCTACACCTTC. Translated: CASSFREGGRADGYTF.